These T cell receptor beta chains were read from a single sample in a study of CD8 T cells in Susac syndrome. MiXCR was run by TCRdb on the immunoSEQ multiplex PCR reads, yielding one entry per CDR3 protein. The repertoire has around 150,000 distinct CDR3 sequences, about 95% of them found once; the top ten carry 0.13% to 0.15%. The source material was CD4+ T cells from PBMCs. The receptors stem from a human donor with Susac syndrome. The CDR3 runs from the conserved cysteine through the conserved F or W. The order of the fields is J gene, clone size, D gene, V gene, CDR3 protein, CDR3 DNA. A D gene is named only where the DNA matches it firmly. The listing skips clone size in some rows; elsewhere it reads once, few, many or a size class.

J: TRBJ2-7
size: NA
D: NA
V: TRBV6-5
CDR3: CASSTLWESTYEQYF
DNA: TGTGCCAGCAGTACGCTTTGGGAGTCTACCTACGAGCAGTACTTC

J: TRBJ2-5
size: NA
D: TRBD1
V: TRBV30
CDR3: CAWSADRGLLETQYF
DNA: TGTGCCTGGAGCGCAGACAGGGGGCTCTTGGAGACCCAGTACTTC

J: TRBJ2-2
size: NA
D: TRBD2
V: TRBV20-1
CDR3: CSARVTSGETGELFF
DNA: TGCAGTGCTAGAGTCACTAGCGGGGAGACCGGGGAGCTGTTTTTT

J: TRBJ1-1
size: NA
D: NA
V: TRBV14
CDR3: CASSQGLKTEAFF
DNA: TGTGCCAGCAGCCAGGGTCTCAAGACTGAAGCTTTCTTT

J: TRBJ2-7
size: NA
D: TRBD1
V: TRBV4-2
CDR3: CASSQDNRGPYEQYF
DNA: TGTGCCAGCAGCCAAGACAACAGGGGACCCTACGAGCAGTACTTC

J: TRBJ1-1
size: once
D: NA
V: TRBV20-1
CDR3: CSALSHAQGMGTEAFF
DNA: TGCAGTGCCCTATCCCATGCACAGGGTATGGGCACTGAAGCTTTCTTT

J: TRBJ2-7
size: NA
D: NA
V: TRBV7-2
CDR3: CASSFDRTEQYF
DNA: TGTGCCAGCAGCTTTGACAGGACCGAGCAGTACTTC

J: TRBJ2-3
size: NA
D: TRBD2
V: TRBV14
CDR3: CASSHWTSGFTDTQYF
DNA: TGTGCCAGCAGCCATTGGACTAGCGGATTCACAGATACGCAGTATTTT

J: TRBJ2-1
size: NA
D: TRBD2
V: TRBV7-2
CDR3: CASTTGGGRTYNEQFF
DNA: TGTGCCAGCACCACGGGGGGCGGGAGGACCTACAATGAGCAGTTCTTC

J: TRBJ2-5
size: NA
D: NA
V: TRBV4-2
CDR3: CASSRTLGPTGETQYF
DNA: TGTGCCAGCAGCCGAACCCTCGGACCCACAGGGGAGACCCAGTACTTC

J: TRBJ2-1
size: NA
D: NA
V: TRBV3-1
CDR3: CASSQDTRTGQFF
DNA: TGTGCCAGCAGCCAAGATACGCGAACGGGGCAGTTCTTC

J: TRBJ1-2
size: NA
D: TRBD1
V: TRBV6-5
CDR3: CASSRLDRAYGYTF
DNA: TGTGCCAGCAGCCGACTCGACAGGGCCTATGGCTACACCTTC

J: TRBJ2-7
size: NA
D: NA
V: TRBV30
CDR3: CAWKAAPYEQYF
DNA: TGTGCCTGGAAGGCAGCCCCCTACGAGCAGTACTTC

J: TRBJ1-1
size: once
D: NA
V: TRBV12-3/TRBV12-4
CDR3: CASSLDRGDTEAFF
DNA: TGTGCCAGCAGTTTGGACCGTGGAGACACTGAAGCTTTCTTT

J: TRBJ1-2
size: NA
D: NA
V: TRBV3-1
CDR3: CASSPLRTVRANYGYTF
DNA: TGTGCCAGCAGCCCCCTTCGGACAGTCCGAGCTAACTATGGCTACACCTTC

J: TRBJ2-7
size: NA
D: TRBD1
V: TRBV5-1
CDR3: CASRKPGQGNHEQYF
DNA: TGCGCCAGCAGGAAACCGGGACAGGGGAACCACGAGCAGTACTTC

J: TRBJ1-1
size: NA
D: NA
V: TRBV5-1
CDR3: CASSLEGKRTEAFF
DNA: TGCGCCAGCAGCTTGGAAGGGAAGCGTACTGAAGCTTTCTTT

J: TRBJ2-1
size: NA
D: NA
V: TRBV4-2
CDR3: CASSQKWGPLFNEQFF
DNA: TGTGCCAGCAGCCAGAAATGGGGACCGTTATTCAATGAGCAGTTCTTC

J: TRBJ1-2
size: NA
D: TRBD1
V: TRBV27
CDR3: CASSDRVGNYGYTF
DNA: TGTGCCAGCAGTGACAGGGTCGGTAACTATGGCTACACCTTC

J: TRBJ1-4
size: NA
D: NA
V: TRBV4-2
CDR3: CASSQSQGRNEKLFF
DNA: TGTGCCAGCAGCCAAAGTCAGGGGCGTAATGAAAAACTGTTTTTT

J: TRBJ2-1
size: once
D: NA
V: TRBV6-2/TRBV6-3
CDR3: CASSRPSLGVDEQFF
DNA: TGTGCCAGCAGCCGCCCCAGCCTGGGGGTCGATGAGCAGTTCTTC

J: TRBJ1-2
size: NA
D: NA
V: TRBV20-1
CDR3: CSSLSWWGTANYGYTF
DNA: TGCAGTTCGCTTTCGTGGTGGGGGACCGCTAACTATGGCTACACCTTC

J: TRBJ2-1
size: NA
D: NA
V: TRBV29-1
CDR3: CTGRDTRYNEQFF
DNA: TGCACCGGCCGGGACACCCGATACAATGAGCAGTTCTTC

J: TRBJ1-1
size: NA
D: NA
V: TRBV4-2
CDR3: CASSPGSTVGMNTEAFF
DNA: TGTGCCAGCAGCCCCGGGTCCACGGTGGGGATGAACACTGAAGCTTTCTTT

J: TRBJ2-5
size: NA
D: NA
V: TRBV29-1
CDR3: CSVEKWGASGETQYF
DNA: TGCAGCGTTGAAAAATGGGGGGCATCAGGAGAGACCCAGTACTTC

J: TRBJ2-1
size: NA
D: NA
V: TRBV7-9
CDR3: CASSLPDRITSSYNEQFF
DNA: TGTGCCAGCAGCTTACCAGACAGGATAACAAGCTCCTACAATGAGCAGTTCTTC

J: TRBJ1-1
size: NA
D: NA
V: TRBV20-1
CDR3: CSASSLVDMNTEAFF
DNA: TGCAGTGCTAGCTCTCTGGTGGATATGAACACTGAAGCTTTCTTT

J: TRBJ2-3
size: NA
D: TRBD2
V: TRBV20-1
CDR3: CSARDFREVSDTQYF
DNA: TGCAGTGCTAGAGATTTCCGGGAGGTATCGGATACGCAGTATTTT

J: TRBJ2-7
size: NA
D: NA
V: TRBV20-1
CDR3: CSAREPASGHEQYF
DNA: TGCAGTGCTAGAGAACCGGCCAGCGGCCACGAGCAGTACTTC

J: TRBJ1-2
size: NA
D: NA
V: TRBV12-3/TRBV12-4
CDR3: CASSPWGGHGYTF
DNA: TGTGCCAGCAGTCCCTGGGGGGGCCATGGCTACACCTTC

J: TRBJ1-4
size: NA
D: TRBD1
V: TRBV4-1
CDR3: CASSPQGGTENEKLFF
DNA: TGCGCCAGCAGCCCGCAGGGGGGAACCGAGAATGAAAAACTGTTTTTT

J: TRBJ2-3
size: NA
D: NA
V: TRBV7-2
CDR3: CASSLAKVTLLSTDTQYF
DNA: TGTGCCAGCAGCTTAGCGAAGGTGACTTTACTCAGCACAGATACGCAGTATTTT

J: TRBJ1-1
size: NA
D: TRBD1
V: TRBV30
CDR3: CAWRRDRNTEAFF
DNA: TGTGCCTGGAGGAGGGACAGGAACACTGAAGCTTTCTTT

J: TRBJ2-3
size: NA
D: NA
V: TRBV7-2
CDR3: CASSFLTDTQYF
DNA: TGTGCCAGCAGCTTCCTCACAGATACGCAGTATTTT

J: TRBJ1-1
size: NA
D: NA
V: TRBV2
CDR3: CASSAQFGGGTEAFF
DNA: TGTGCCAGCAGTGCCCAGTTTGGGGGGGGAACTGAAGCTTTCTTT

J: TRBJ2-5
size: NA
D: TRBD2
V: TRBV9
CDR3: CASSPREGEGETQYF
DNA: TGTGCCAGCAGCCCCCGAGAAGGGGAGGGAGAGACCCAGTACTTC

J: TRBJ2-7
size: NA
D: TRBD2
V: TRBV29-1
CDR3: CSVGASGLAPHEQYF
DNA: TGCAGCGTTGGGGCCTCGGGACTAGCTCCCCACGAGCAGTACTTC

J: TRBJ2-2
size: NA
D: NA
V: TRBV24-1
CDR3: CATSDNTGRSTGELFF
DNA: TGTGCCACCAGTGATAATACGGGGAGGTCCACCGGGGAGCTGTTTTTT

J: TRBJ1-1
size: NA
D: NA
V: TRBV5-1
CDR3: CASSLPGDVNTEAFF
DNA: TGCGCCAGCAGCCTTCCGGGAGACGTGAACACTGAAGCTTTCTTT

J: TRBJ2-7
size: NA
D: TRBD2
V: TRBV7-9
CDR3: CASGLAGTYEQYF
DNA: TGTGCCAGCGGACTAGCGGGAACTTACGAGCAGTACTTC

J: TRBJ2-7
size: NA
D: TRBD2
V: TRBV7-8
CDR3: CASSLVGAGIYEQYF
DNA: TGTGCCAGCAGCTTAGTGGGAGCGGGGATCTACGAGCAGTACTTC

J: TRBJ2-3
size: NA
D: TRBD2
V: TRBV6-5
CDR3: CASTSGGTDTQYF
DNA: TGTGCCAGCACTAGCGGGGGCACAGATACGCAGTATTTT

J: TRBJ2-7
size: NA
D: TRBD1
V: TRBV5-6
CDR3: CASSLVRDSSYEQYF
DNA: TGTGCCAGCAGCTTGGTAAGGGACAGTAGCTACGAGCAGTACTTC

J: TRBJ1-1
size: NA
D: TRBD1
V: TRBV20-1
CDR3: CSAVGTGHPEAFF
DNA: TGCAGTGCTGTAGGGACAGGGCACCCTGAAGCTTTCTTT

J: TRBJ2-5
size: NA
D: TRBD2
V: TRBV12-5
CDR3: CASGKGLAGGQETQYF
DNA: TGTGCTAGTGGCAAGGGACTAGCGGGGGGCCAAGAGACCCAGTACTTC

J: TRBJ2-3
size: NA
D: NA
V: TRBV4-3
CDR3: CASSGSIGDTQYF
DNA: TGCGCCAGCAGCGGCTCTATAGGAGATACGCAGTATTTT

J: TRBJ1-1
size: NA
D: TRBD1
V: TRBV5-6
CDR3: CASSLGTGRHTEAFF
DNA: TGTGCCAGCAGCTTGGGGACAGGGCGACACACTGAAGCTTTCTTT

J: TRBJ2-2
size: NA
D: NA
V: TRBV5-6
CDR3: CASSLPVANTGELFF
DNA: TGTGCCAGCAGCTTGCCAGTCGCGAACACCGGGGAGCTGTTTTTT

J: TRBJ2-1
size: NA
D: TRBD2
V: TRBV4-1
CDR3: CASSQPPYFGTSGRAGYNEQFF
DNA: TGCGCCAGCAGCCAACCGCCCTATTTCGGGACTAGCGGGAGGGCCGGGTACAATGAGCAGTTCTTC